The 27 T cell receptor beta chains in this list originate from one sample, sequenced in a study of long-term antiretroviral therapy in people with HIV (dated by TCRdb to 2022 to 2024). The immunoSEQ hsTCRB v3.0 assay was used at survey level resolution to sequence the TRB variable region. The clones in this table, taken by TCRdb from immuneACCESS, are in-frame only. Not every clone is retained; where verified, under half of the shortfall comes from an unresolved V gene, and the cause of the rest is unknown. In all, the sample holds about 28,000 clones, and over 90% of those were seen once. 6.5% to 10% of the sample comes from the top ten. Specimen: unsorted PBMCs, collected more than 6 years after starting antiretroviral therapy. The source of these receptors is a man aged 30-40 years with HIV.

The chain has TRBV4-1 and TRBJ2-1; TRBD2 matches 14 bases. Per germline, CDR1 MGHRA and CDR2 YSYEKL. The CDR3 has 21 amino acids. The V segment lost 1 base and the J segment 8 bases; nucleotides outside the gene matches: 19. CDR3 amino acids: CASSQAPHGLAGGPSRDEQFF. The DNA for the CDR3 is TGCGCCAGCAGCCAAGCCCCCCACGGACTAGCGGGAGGTCCCTCGCGGGATGAGCAGTTCTTC.

This chain joins TRBV28 and TRBJ2-7, with D tentatively TRBD1 (6 bases). Trimming took off 6 bases at V and 2 bases at J, with 14 bases between the two ends. The V gene's germline CDR1 is MDHEN and CDR2 SYDVKM. The CDR3 has 14 residues. The CDR3 region has the DNA TGTGCCAGCAGGAGTACAGGGCTCACCTACGAGCAGTACTTC. It encodes CASRSTGLTYEQYF.

The rearrangement joins TRBV30 to TRBJ1-2; no clear D gene. Germline loops: CDR1 GTSNPN, CDR2 SVGIG (reference sequence). This CDR3 comprises 13 residues. Trimming took 0 bases from V and 3 from J, leaving 8 bases between them. The CDR3 nucleotides are TGTGCCTGGAGTGTAGGCAGTTACTATGGCTACACCTTC. Translating gives CAWSVGSYYGYTF.

This rearrangement joins TRBV28 to TRBJ1-3; D call uncertain. Germline V lookup: CDR1 MDHEN, CDR2 SYDVKM. The V gene lost 3 bases and the J gene lost 2 bases, with 8 bases spanning the gap. This CDR3 has 14 residues. CDR3: CASSLRITGNTIYF. The DNA for the CDR3 is TGTGCCAGCAGTTTGAGGATAACTGGAAACACCATATATTTT.

V is TRBV5-1 and J is TRBJ2-7; perhaps TRBD1 as D (6 bases). In germline, CDR1 is SGHRS, CDR2 YFSETQ. V was trimmed by 4 bases and J by 12 bases, leaving 20 bases between them. The CDR3 is made up of 13 amino acids. This chain's CDR3 is CASSARQDLRRYF. As DNA, the CDR3 is TGCGCCAGCAGCGCCCGACAGGACCTAAGGCGGTACTTC.

Here the CDR3 DNA reads TGCAGCGTAGGGGGCGTTGGTGAAGCTTTCTTT. Translated: CSVGGVGEAFF. V gene TRBV29-1 combines with J gene TRBJ1-1, with 7 bases identical to TRBD1. Per the germline V gene, CDR1 is SQVTM and CDR2 is ANQGSEA. The V segment lost 6 bases and the J segment 7 bases; nucleotides outside the gene matches: 5. The CDR3 totals 11 residues. The full variable domain, rest sourced from reference TRBV29-1 and TRBJ1-1, is SAVISQKPSRDICQRGTSLTIQCQVDSQVTMMFWYRQQPGQSLTLIATANQGSEATYESGFVIDKFPISRPNLTFSTLTVSNMSPEDSSIYLCSVGGVGEAFFGQGTRLTVV.

This clone occurred once. The chain joins TRBV11-2 to TRBJ2-7; unclear D gene. CDR1 SGHAT and CDR2 FQNNGV come from the germline V gene. This CDR3 comprises 12 residues. Trimming pared 1 base from V and 4 bases from J, leaving 5 bases between. CDR3 DNA sequence: TGTGCCAGCAGCTTAGCCGCTTACGAGCAGTACTTC. It encodes CASSLAAYEQYF.

The rearrangement links TRBV5-4 to TRBJ2-7; TRBD1 might be the D (5 bases). The germline V gene encodes CDR1 SGHNT and CDR2 YYREEE (reference sequence). The CDR3 is made up of 14 amino acids. V was shortened by 4 bases and J by 6 bases, with 17 bases between the two germline ends. The CDR3 loop is CASSPPDTTAEQYF. The CDR3 coding sequence is TGTGCCAGCAGCCCCCCGGACACGACAGCCGAGCAGTACTTC.

This chain uses TRBV4-1 with TRBJ2-7; perhaps TRBD2 as D (6 bases). The CDR3 length is 14 residues. The germline V and J ends were trimmed by 3 bases and 3 bases, with 12 bases remaining between them. Per the germline V gene, CDR1 is MGHRA and CDR2 is YSYEKL. CDR3 in DNA: TGCGCCAGCAGCCACGGTCTAGCGAGCTACGAGCAGTACTTC. Amino acids: CASSHGLASYEQYF.

The chain links TRBV12-5 to TRBJ2-1, with a possible D match to TRBD1 (6 bases). In germline, CDR1 is LGHNT, CDR2 FRNRAP. Trimming removed 7 bases from V and 4 bases from J, with 11 bases in between. CDR3 length: 13 residues. The CDR3 spells CASAWGRYNEQFF. The CDR3 DNA sequence: TGTGCTAGTGCCTGGGGGCGTTACAATGAGCAGTTCTTC.

The rearrangement joins TRBV7-9 to TRBJ1-2; D is unclear. CDR1 and CDR2 (germline): SEHNR, FQNEAQ (reference sequence). V was pared by 5 bases and J by 0 bases, with 19 bases between. CDR3 length: 17 residues. The CDR3 nucleotides are TGTGCCAGCAGCCACCCCTCTGGCCACCTAGCTAACTATGGCTACACCTTC. Its protein is CASSHPSGHLANYGYTF.

This sequence joins TRBV18 and TRBJ1-1; no firm D call. Germline loops: CDR1 KGHSH, CDR2 LQKENI. The CDR3 runs to 12 residues. V was cut by 3 bases and J by 6 bases, with 8 bases left in between. CDR3 coding DNA: TGTGCCAGCTCACCCGGCAGCCCTGAAGCTTTCTTT. Amino acids: CASSPGSPEAFF.

This chain joins TRBV30 and TRBJ2-7, with a tentative D call TRBD1 (6 bases). CDR3 length equals 15 residues. V lost 5 bases and J lost 1, with 18 bases in between. Per the germline V gene, CDR1 is GTSNPN and CDR2 is SVGIG (reference sequence). This CDR3 reads CAWEHPGHLSYEQYF. The CDR3 coding sequence is TGTGCCTGGGAGCACCCGGGACACCTTTCCTACGAGCAGTACTTC.

This chain links TRBV7-9 with TRBJ2-2, with TRBD2 matching 9 bases. This CDR3 is 17 amino acids long. V lost 3 bases, J lost 4 bases, and 9 bases stayed unmatched. Germline CDR1 is SEHNR and CDR2 is FQNEAQ (reference sequence). The DNA of the CDR3 is TGTGCCAGCAGCTTCAACCTAGCGGGGTACACCACCGGGGAGCTGTTTTTT. This sequence encodes CASSFNLAGYTTGELFF.

This rearrangement joins TRBV11-2 to TRBJ2-3; TRBD2 matches 8 bases. Trimming removed 3 bases from V and 14 bases from J; junction bases left unmatched: 10. The germline CDR1 and CDR2 sequences are SGHAT and FQNNGV. The CDR3 consists of 13 residues. The CDR3 DNA sequence: TGTGCCAGCAGCTTGGTGACTAGCGAAGACCTGTATTTT. This translates into CASSLVTSEDLYF.

This clone was counted once. The V gene is TRBV13, the J gene TRBJ2-5; TRBD1 matches 8 bases. The DNA end is more similar to TRBJ2-7, so the J call may be wrong. Germline CDR1 reads PRHDT; CDR2 reads FYEKMQ (reference sequence). This CDR3 is built from 16 residues. Here the CDR3 reads CASSLARTGLNYEQYF. The CDR3 bases are TGTGCCAGCAGCTTAGCCCGGACAGGGCTGAACTACGAGCAGTACTTC.

This clone was counted once. V gene TRBV11-3 combines with J gene TRBJ2-2; D possibly corresponds to TRBD2 (6 bases). There are 16 residues in the CDR3. Trimming pared 1 base from V and 5 bases from J, leaving 14 bases between. CDR1 and CDR2 from the germline V gene are SGHNT and YENEEA. CDR3 amino acids: CASSLGPFRETGELFF. CDR3 DNA sequence: TGTGCCAGCAGCTTAGGACCTTTTCGGGAGACCGGGGAGCTGTTTTTT.

This clone was detected only once. The chain is built from TRBV19 and TRBJ2-7; 10 nucleotides align to TRBD2. J lost 4 bases, V lost 5 bases, and 2 bases had no gene match. The germline V gene encodes CDR1 LNHDA and CDR2 SQIVND (reference sequence). The CDR3 has 13 residues. The CDR3 region is CASSWTSGYEQYF. CDR3 sequence (DNA): TGTGCCAGTAGTTGGACTAGCGGTTACGAGCAGTACTTC.

V is TRBV6-4 and J is TRBJ2-2, with D maybe TRBD1 (5 bases). The V and J ends lost 6 bases and 3 bases respectively, with 11 bases between them. The germline gives CDR1 MRHNA, CDR2 SNTAGT. The CDR3 is 14 amino acids. The CDR3 DNA follows: TGTGCCAGCAGGCTGACAGAATACACCGGGGAGCTGTTTTTT. Translating gives CASRLTEYTGELFF.

This sequence joins TRBV7-2 and TRBJ1-2; TRBD1 might be the D (6 bases). CDR1 is SGHTA and CDR2 is FQGNSA in the germline V gene. The CDR3 is 13 amino acids. V gave up 1 base and J gave up 6 bases, with 9 bases separating them. The CDR3 reads CASSLEPGDGYTF. In nucleotides, the CDR3 is TGTGCCAGCAGCTTAGAGCCAGGGGATGGCTACACCTTC.

V is TRBV5-1 and J is TRBJ2-1; tentatively, D is TRBD2 (7 bases). The CDR3 extends over 17 amino acids. Per germline, CDR1 SGHRS and CDR2 YFSETQ. Trimming removed 2 bases at V and 0 bases at J, with 15 bases between. The CDR3: CASSFSGRGYSYNEQFF. The DNA of the CDR3 is TGCGCCAGCAGCTTCTCAGGGAGGGGGTACTCCTACAATGAGCAGTTCTTC.

The V and J genes are TRBV5-1 and TRBJ2-5, with 7 bases aligning to TRBD2. The germline V gene has CDR1 SGHRS and CDR2 YFSETQ. The CDR3 totals 15 residues. V was pared by 0 bases and J by 5 bases, with 7 bases of the junction left unmatched. CDR3 nucleotide sequence: TGCGCCAGCAGCTTGGCGACGGGAGCGGGGGAGACCCAGTACTTC. It is translated as CASSLATGAGETQYF.

The chain recombines TRBV10-3 with TRBJ2-1, with D perhaps TRBD1 (6 bases). Germline values: CDR1 ENHRY, CDR2 SYGVKD. V was cut by 3 bases and J by 0 bases, with 12 bases left in between. The CDR3 is made up of 16 amino acids. In DNA, the CDR3 is TGTGCCATCAGTGACCGGGACATTAGCTCCTACAATGAGCAGTTCTTC. It is translated as CAISDRDISSYNEQFF.

The chain links TRBV10-1 to TRBJ2-2, with unresolved D. Per the germline V gene, CDR1 is WNHNN and CDR2 is SYGVQD (reference sequence). This CDR3 spans 14 amino acids. V was shortened by 3 bases and J by 3 bases, with 8 bases between the two germline ends. The CDR3 DNA is TGCGCCAGCAGTGAAGGAAGGGACACCGGGGAGCTGTTTTTT. Amino acids: CASSEGRDTGELFF.

The chain is built from TRBV10-3 and TRBJ2-7; D may correspond to TRBD1 or TRBD2 (5 bases each). Germline V gene data show CDR1 as ENHRY and CDR2 as SYGVKD. The V end was cut by 6 bases, the J end by 0 bases, with 9 bases between. CDR3 size: 13 residues. The DNA for the CDR3 is TGTGCCATCAGCGGGACCGGCTCCTACGAGCAGTACTTC. It codes for CAISGTGSYEQYF.

A remark on this clone: The junction departs from the called germline gene at one end, perhaps through a read error. The genes are TRBV29-1 and TRBJ2-5; D may be TRBD2 (6 bases). The CDR3 runs 12 residues. Germline CDR1 SQVTM, CDR2 ANQGSEA. The CDR3 sequence: CSVVGSEGGINF. CDR3 DNA sequence: TGCAGCGTGGTGGGCTCTGAAGGAGGGATTAACTTC.

CDR3 bases: TGCGCCAGCAGCTTGGTAGGACCGGCCAATGAGCAGTTCTTC. This translates into CASSLVGPANEQFF. The chain uses TRBV5-1 and TRBJ2-1; D is undetermined. The CDR3 is 14 amino acids. In germline, CDR1 is SGHRS, CDR2 YFSETQ. V lost 0 bases to trimming and J lost 6 bases, with 10 bases between them.